Shown below are 11 T cell receptor beta chains from a single sample sequenced in a study of blood T cells in healthy people across ages. Through a sample-barcoded 5' primer and a J-beta primer mix, a second PCR was run for about 7 to 12 cycles. TCRdb reprocessed the 5' RACE reads with MiXCR, giving one entry per CDR3 protein. The sample holds about 930,000 distinct CDR3 sequences, around 29% seen once. Separately, the same data were catalogued under a study of T cells of mothers and their children.

The sequenced material came from blood. The receptors were sampled from a woman aged 40 to 55 in good health.

The gene calls are TRBV28 and TRBJ1-5; TRBD1 is a possible D gene (6 bases). The V gene's germline CDR1 is MDHEN and CDR2 SYDVKM. With 7 bases removed from V and 6 bases from J, the gap between germline ends came to 16 bases. The CDR3 extends over 14 amino acids. DNA of the CDR3: TGTGCCAGCAATCCAGGGGATTGGGGTCAGCCCCAGCATTTT. Translated, it gives CASNPGDWGQPQHF.

This chain uses TRBV7-8 with TRBJ2-3; D is ambiguous. Trimming took off 3 bases at V and 0 bases at J, with 7 bases between the two ends. Looked up from germline, CDR1 is SGHVS and CDR2 is FQNEAQ. This CDR3 has 14 residues. The CDR3 sequence is CASSFITSTDTQYF. The CDR3 bases are TGTGCCAGCAGCTTCATAACAAGCACAGATACGCAGTATTTT. Based on the CDR3 plus reference TRBV7-8 and TRBJ2-3, the full variable domain is GAGVSQSPRYKVAKRGQDVALRCDPISGHVSLFWYQQALGQGPEFLTYFQNEAQLDKSGLPSDRFFAERPEGSVSTLKIQRTQQEDSAVYLCASSFITSTDTQYFGPGTRLTVL.

The chain carries TRBV12-3 or TRBV12-4 and TRBJ1-6; D may be TRBD1 (5 bases). Between the trimmed V and J ends, which lost 5 bases and 16 bases, there was a span of 12 bases. This CDR3 is built from 11 residues. The CDR3 region has the DNA TGTGCCAGCAGTACCGGGACCCTGCTCCACTTT. It encodes CASSTGTLLHF.

This clonotype came up a few times. The rearrangement links TRBV29-1 to TRBJ2-3; either TRBD1 or TRBD2 may fit D (6 bases each). The CDR3 runs 15 residues. V was trimmed by 2 bases and J by 4 bases, leaving 16 bases between them. Germline CDR1 SQVTM, CDR2 ANQGSEA. For the CDR3, the DNA is TGCAGCGTTGAAAGGGGACACGGGGGATCAGATACGCAGTATTTT. This sequence encodes CSVERGHGGSDTQYF.

Comment on this clonotype: A much bigger clone sits one base away, suggesting this may be a read error. This chain joins TRBV7-9 and TRBJ1-2; no reliable D call. V shed 5 bases and J shed 5 bases, with 21 bases lying between them. CDR3 length: 16 amino acids. The germline V gene has CDR1 SEHNR and CDR2 FQNEAQ (reference sequence). The CDR3 loop is CASSVTKWEATYGYTF. The CDR3 nucleotides read TGTGCCAGCAGCGTAACAAAGTGGGAGGCAACTTATGGCTACACCTTC.

The chain is built from TRBV28 and TRBJ2-1, with 7 bases lining up with TRBD2. V dropped 1 base and J dropped 0; count of bases not matched to a gene: 12. The CDR3 contains 19 residues. The germline V gene encodes CDR1 MDHEN and CDR2 SYDVKM. The CDR3 bases are TGTGCCAGCAGTTTATCCACCGCCCTACTAGCGACCTCCTACAATGAGCAGTTCTTC. This sequence encodes CASSLSTALLATSYNEQFF.

This clonotype was detected only a few times. The V call is TRBV7-2, the J call TRBJ1-1; the D is unclear. Germline values: CDR1 SGHTA, CDR2 FQGNSA. The CDR3 has 12 amino acids. Trimming took off 6 bases at V and 5 bases at J, with 10 bases between the two ends. The CDR3 spells CASSIQRTEAFF. CDR3 coding DNA: TGTGCCAGCAGTATCCAGAGGACTGAAGCTTTCTTT.

Only a few counts were recorded for this clonotype. The rearrangement uses TRBV7-2 and TRBJ1-2; D not resolved. The CDR3 contains 15 residues. Germline V CDR1 and CDR2: SGHTA, FQGNSA. V dropped 0 bases and J dropped 4 bases, with 12 bases sitting between them. CDR3 sequence (DNA): TGTGCCAGCAGCTTAGCCCCTGATCCTAGCTATGGCTACACCTTC. Residues: CASSLAPDPSYGYTF. The variable domain in full, completed from reference TRBV7-2 and TRBJ1-2, reads GAGVSQSPSNKVTEKGKDVELRCDPISGHTALYWYRQSLGQGLEFLIYFQGNSAPDKSGLPSDRFSAERTGGSVSTLTIQRTQQEDSAVYLCASSLAPDPSYGYTFGSGTRLTVV.

The sample holds many counts of this clonotype. The V gene is TRBV4-3, the J gene TRBJ1-2; D gene unclear. This CDR3 contains 17 residues. Trimming left V 0 bases short and J 0 bases short, with 14 bases between. Germline V CDR1 and CDR2: LGHNA, YSLEER. CDR3 nucleotides: TGCGCCAGCAGCCAAGAAACCACCTTCCAGCCTAACTATGGCTACACCTTC. This gives the protein CASSQETTFQPNYGYTF.

This clonotype has just a few counts. The chain links TRBV20-1 to TRBJ1-1; TRBD1 agrees at 7 bases. Germline-derived CDR1 and CDR2 are DFQATT and SNEGSKA (reference sequence). The CDR3 is 13 residues long. Trimming cost V 2 bases and J 10 bases; bases outside gene matches: 10. CDR3 loop: CSARPGQAAGAFF. The CDR3 coding sequence is TGCAGTGCTAGACCCGGACAGGCCGCGGGAGCTTTCTTT.

This clonotype was detected only a few times. This chain joins TRBV20-1 and TRBJ1-2; the match to TRBD1 covers 7 bases. The CDR3 has 15 residues. V lost 1 base to trimming and J lost 5 bases; unmatched junction nucleotides: 10. CDR1 DFQATT and CDR2 SNEGSKA come from the germline V gene (reference sequence). CDR3 sequence reads: CSARAPSGGWYGYTF. The CDR3 DNA sequence: TGCAGTGCTAGAGCTCCATCAGGGGGTTGGTATGGCTACACCTTC.